The clone carrying this TCR beta chain was seen only a few times. The ends were cut back, 4 bases at V and 13 bases at J, with 17 bases in the middle. This CDR3 region has 13 residues. From germline, CDR1 is LNHDA and CDR2 SQIVND (reference sequence). Specified time point: persistent/refractory GD, antithyroid drugs over 5 years with positive TRAb. The authors made the TCR library using RNA they extracted from PBMCs. HTBI primers from iRepertoire and Arm-PCR of CDR3 regions yielded the TCR beta libraries. TCRdb ran MiXCR on the multiplex PCR reads and lists one entry per CDR3 protein. In the table there are hundreds of thousands of distinct CDR3 sequences, less than 25% of which are singletons. This record belongs to a study of regulatory T cells in long-lasting Graves disease.

The origin of this receptor is a female donor with Graves disease. The sequenced sample was peripheral blood mononuclear cells (PBMCs), obtained when the disease was refractory, from a patient treated with antithyroid drugs. This chain uses TRBV19 with TRBJ2-1, with D possibly being TRBD1 (6 bases). CDR3 loop: CASSTSPRGGQFF. The CDR3 nucleotides read TGTGCCAGTAGTACCTCTCCCAGGGGCGGACAGTTCTTC.